This TCR beta chain derives from a study of blood T cell repertoires in COVID-19. About the study: The origin of the acute and convalescent COVID-19 samples was the United States, Italy and Spain. PBMCs, B-cell-depleted T cells, or T cells provided the cDNA or gDNA that made up the material.

The authors' processing: Estimation of nucleated cell counts was performed using reference gene primer amplification. Libraries were prepared by immunoSEQ multiplex PCR; TCRdb keeps only in-frame clonotypes and omits some of them. The V and J calls and clone size are taken from that table; D and trimming were inferred from the DNA. The table shows hundreds of thousands of clones, with roughly nine tenths occurring only once. Participants were placed into cohorts based on the clinical history they reported. This CDR3 region has 17 residues. V was clipped by 0 bases and J by 3 bases; unmatched bases: 5. The germline V gene encodes CDR1 SEHNR and CDR2 FQNEAQ (reference sequence).

The sample comprised PBMCs or T cells enriched from blood (not recorded which). V gene TRBV7-9 combines with J gene TRBJ2-5, with 12 bases that match TRBD2. The clonotype comes from a woman younger than 30 with acute COVID-19. This CDR3 reads CASSLALTSGRKETQYF. CDR3 nucleotide sequence: TGTGCCAGCAGCTTAGCGTTAACTAGCGGGAGGAAAGAGACCCAGTACTTC.